This T cell receptor (beta chain) was found in a study of OX40 agonist ivuxolimab in advanced cancers. Across the whole study: Patients were treated with ivuxolimab, an agonistic anti-OX40 (CD134) antibody. Partial responses were achieved by three patients, one with hepatocellular carcinoma and two with cutaneous melanoma. Each dose-escalation patient presented with hepatocellular carcinoma, melanoma, renal cell or head and neck cancer. Findings of the study overall: Low normalized T-cell clonal expansion was also seen in some nonresponders.

V was trimmed by 4 bases and J by 6 bases, leaving 16 bases between them. The CDR3 consists of 14 residues. The germline V gene encodes CDR1 SGHRS and CDR2 YFSETQ. Regarding this clone: Its antigen is as yet unknown.

The method was immunoSEQ multiplex PCR; TCRdb's version includes in-frame clones alone and lacks a portion of them. This sample yields 55,000 to 65,000 clones, of which approximately 90% are seen a single time; approximately 19% belongs to the top ten. This sequence originates from an adult with an advanced solid tumor such as melanoma, head and neck, liver or kidney cancer. The input for sequencing was CD4+ or CD8+ T cells sorted from blood, taken in a trial of the OX40 agonist ivuxolimab. This chain links TRBV5-1 with TRBJ1-2; unclear D gene. CDR3 residues: CASSMEMARDGYTF. The CDR3 DNA sequence: TGCGCCAGCAGCATGGAGATGGCGCGAGATGGCTACACCTTC.